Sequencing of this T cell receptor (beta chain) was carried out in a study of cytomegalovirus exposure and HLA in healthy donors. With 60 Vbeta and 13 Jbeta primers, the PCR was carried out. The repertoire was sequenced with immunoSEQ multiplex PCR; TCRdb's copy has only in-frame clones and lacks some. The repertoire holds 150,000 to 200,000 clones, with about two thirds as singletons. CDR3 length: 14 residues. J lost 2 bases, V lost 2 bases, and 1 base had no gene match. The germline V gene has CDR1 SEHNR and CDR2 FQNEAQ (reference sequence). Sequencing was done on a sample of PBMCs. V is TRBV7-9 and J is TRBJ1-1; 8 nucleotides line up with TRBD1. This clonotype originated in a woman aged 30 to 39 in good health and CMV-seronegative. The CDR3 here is CASSLSGGNTEAFF. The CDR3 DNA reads TGTGCCAGCAGCTTATCAGGGGGCAACACTGAAGCTTTCTTT. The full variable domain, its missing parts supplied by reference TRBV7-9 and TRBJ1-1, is DTGVSQNPRHKITKRGQNVTFRCDPISEHNRLYWYRQTLGQGPEFLTYFQNEAQLEKSRLLSDRFSAERPKGSFSTLEIQRTEQGDSAMYLCASSLSGGNTEAFFGQGTRLTVV.